This T cell receptor (beta chain) was captured by sequencing in a study of blood T cell repertoires in COVID-19 (dated by TCRdb to 2019 to 2021). Concerning the study at large: Samples covering the acute and convalescent phases of COVID-19 were provided by collaborators in the United States, Italy and Spain. Subjects who had been exposed to COVID-19, were actively infected with it, or had recovered from it provided the deeply sampled blood TCRbeta repertoires that made up the dataset. The material from the prospective study consisted of cDNA or gDNA derived from T cells, B-cell-depleted T cells, or PBMCs. A de-identified subject ID, COVID-19 status, age in years and sex were almost always included in the sample metadata. Samples came from the ongoing ImmuneRACE study (first 160 participants) plus 1,254 subjects from 6 global collaborators. Where available, HLA class I and class II types were obtained from metadata supplied by the sample provider rather than from assay-based typing. A freely available public database, intended as a resource for researchers studying the immune response to SARS-CoV-2, is where the repertoires were released.

Broad study findings and their caveats: The quantity of clinical and demographic metadata differed by source and by participant and was supplied without curation.

This clone was detected once. Its antigen has not been determined. Base qualities were left out, and no much larger clone turns up one base away. Collaborating institutions collected whole blood in K2EDTA tubes following their own protocols. For TCRbeta analysis, collaborators shipped samples as frozen whole blood, isolated PBMCs, or DNA extracted from either of those sample types. The immunoSEQ Assay, a bias-controlled multiplex PCR, was used to amplify TCRbeta CDR3 regions from genomic DNA. In the source study's methods: The number of nucleated cells in each sample was estimated from the amplification of reference gene primers within the assay. To quantify the absolute abundance of each unique TCRbeta CDR3 rearrangement, sequence reads were collapsed and filtered. For each sample, productive Simpson clonality was calculated as the square root of Simpson's diversity index across productive rearrangements. TCRdb obtained this table from immuneACCESS and retained in-frame rearrangements with V and J assigned. These tables miss some clones; where compared with another copy, unresolved V genes account for less than half of the shortfall, and the remainder is unexplained. Clone size and the V and J calls come from that table; the DNA yielded D and trimming. Across this sample there are 650,000 to 800,000 clones, with approximately 90% seen only once. 0.2% to 0.3% of the sample is taken by the ten largest.

The material sequenced was peripheral blood. The TCR comes from a young woman with acute or convalescent COVID-19.

The CDR3 region has the sequence CAISRDSLGQPQHF. At the DNA level, the sequence is TGTGCCATCAGCCGGGACAGTTTGGGCCAGCCCCAGCATTTT. The chain is made from TRBV10-3 and TRBJ1-5; 7 bases in between match TRBD1. Germline trimming: 6 bases from V, 7 bases from J; junction bases outside gene matches: 9. The germline V gene provides CDR1 ENHRY and CDR2 SYGVKD. The CDR3 goes from the cysteine to the phenylalanine over 14 residues. Only the CDR3 DNA stays, 42 bases, in frame from base 1.